This T cell receptor beta chain was identified in a study of response to subunit inactivated influenza vaccine. From the RT-PCR reads, TCRdb called clonotypes with MiXCR, one entry per CDR3 protein. The repertoire holds under 550,000 distinct CDR3 sequences, with about 7.2% as singletons. Regarding the study as a whole: The authors proposed limited new T cell recruitment per seasonal influenza vaccination.

Germline V gene lookup returns CDR1 DFQATT and CDR2 SNEGSKA (reference sequence). V was cut by 3 bases and J by 6 bases, with 19 bases left in between. CDR3 size: 15 residues. This clonotype came up a few times. The antigen remains undetermined. The TCR sequence derives from a man in his fifties or sixties who received an inactivated influenza vaccine. Sequenced here: PBMCs from blood, sampled around 25 months after vaccination. The chain is built from TRBV20-1 and TRBJ2-3; maybe TRBD2 (5 bases). CDR3 in DNA: TGCAGTGCTAGTAGAGTGGGAGCCCCCGAGGATACGCAGTATTTT. This sequence encodes CSASRVGAPEDTQYF.